The 19 T cell receptor beta chains given below trace back to one sample, sequenced in a study of control samples from healthy donors and cancer patients. Here immunoSEQ multiplex PCR was the method, and the copy in TCRdb shows in-frame clones only, minus some. The data show tens of thousands of clones, 91% seen once. Sequenced material: blood. The receptors here all came from a middle-aged man in good health.

The chain links TRBV11-2 to TRBJ1-2; unclear D gene. Germline CDR1 and CDR2: SGHAT and FQNNGV. The CDR3 loop spans 12 amino acids. V lost 1 base to trimming and J lost 4 bases, with 4 bases between them. CDR3 nucleotide sequence: TGTGCCAGCAGCTTAGCTTCCTATGGCTACACCTTC. Amino acid sequence: CASSLASYGYTF.

The chain joins TRBV4-3 to TRBJ2-2, with a possible D match to TRBD1 (6 bases). The germline gives CDR1 LGHNA, CDR2 YSLEER. The germline V and J ends were trimmed by 4 bases and 1 base, with 7 bases remaining between them. This CDR3 spans 14 amino acids. The DNA for the CDR3 is TGCGCCAGCAGCCTACAGGGGAACACCGGGGAGCTGTTTTTT. It is translated as CASSLQGNTGELFF.

The gene calls are TRBV27 and TRBJ2-1, with TRBD2 matching over 7 bases. J was trimmed by 2 bases and V by 5 bases; bases with no gene match: 6. This CDR3 comprises 15 residues. CDR1 is MNHEY and CDR2 is SMNVEV in the germline V gene (reference sequence). The CDR3 bases are TGTGCCAGCAGTCCAACTAGCGCTCCCTACAATGAGCAGTTCTTC. It is translated as CASSPTSAPYNEQFF.

This sequence joins TRBV2 and TRBJ2-2, with 10 bases that match TRBD1. Germline V gives CDR1 SNHLY, CDR2 FYNNEI. Losses at the gene ends were 6 bases for V and 7 bases for J; bases not matched to a gene: 5. The CDR3 length is 14 residues. In DNA, the CDR3 is TGTGCCAGCAGGGACAGGGGGTCCATCGGGGAGCTGTTTTTT. Encoded protein: CASRDRGSIGELFF.

This clone was picked up one time. The chain links TRBV7-9 to TRBJ2-3; D is unclear. Germline CDR1 reads SEHNR; CDR2 reads FQNEAQ (reference sequence). CDR3 length: 12 residues. V lost 5 bases and J lost 2, with 5 bases in between. CDR3 coding DNA: TGTGCCAGCAGCCCGGACACAGATACGCAGTATTTT. This sequence encodes CASSPDTDTQYF.

The V call is TRBV18, the J call TRBJ2-5; 12 nucleotides agree with TRBD1. The junction had 3 bases not matched to a gene; V was cut back by 5 bases and J by 5 bases. Germline assignment: CDR1 KGHSH and CDR2 LQKENI. The CDR3 covers 14 residues. This CDR3 is CASSGTGGYETQYF. CDR3 sequence (DNA): TGTGCCAGCTCAGGGACAGGGGGCTATGAGACCCAGTACTTC.

The chain has TRBV5-1 and TRBJ2-5; TRBD1 agrees at 11 bases. V trimming: 4 bases; J trimming: 4 bases; junction bases outside the gene matches: 9. CDR1 is SGHRS, CDR2 YFSETQ, per germline. The CDR3 loop spans 16 amino acids. The CDR3: CASSEDGQGALETQYF. The CDR3 DNA reads TGCGCCAGCAGCGAAGATGGACAGGGGGCCCTAGAGACCCAGTACTTC.

In regard to this clone: Different DNA sequences within this sample yield the same CDR3. The chain employs TRBV7-2 and TRBJ1-5; no firm D call. Per germline, CDR1 SGHTA and CDR2 FQGNSA. The CDR3 loop spans 13 amino acids. Trimming removed 1 base at V and 5 bases at J, with 6 bases between. The CDR3 loop is CASSLGGYQPQHF. As DNA, the CDR3 is TGTGCCAGCAGCTTAGGGGGTTATCAGCCCCAGCATTTT.

The genes are TRBV10-3 and TRBJ1-1; a possible D gene is TRBD1 (5 bases). From germline, CDR1 is ENHRY and CDR2 SYGVKD. V was pared by 6 bases and J by 11 bases, with 13 bases between. This CDR3 has 11 residues. The CDR3 nucleotides are TGTGCCATCAGGTCTGAGGACAAGGCTTTCTTT. Translating gives CAIRSEDKAFF.

The chain employs TRBV5-1 and TRBJ2-2; possible D gene TRBD2, 7 bases. CDR1 and CDR2 from the germline V gene are SGHRS and YFSETQ. With 3 bases removed from V and 4 bases from J, the gap between germline ends came to 16 bases. This CDR3 has 16 amino acids. The CDR3 nucleotides read TGCGCCAGCAGCTCCCTTATAGGGGGGGGCACCGGGGAGCTGTTTTTT. Encoded protein: CASSSLIGGGTGELFF.

Only one count was recorded for this clone. The V gene is TRBV7-9, the J gene TRBJ1-1; TRBD1 matches at 8 bases. The germline V gene has CDR1 SEHNR and CDR2 FQNEAQ (reference sequence). The length of the CDR3 is 16 residues. Germline trimming cut 1 base from V and 2 bases from J; bases unmatched to any gene: 6. CDR3 amino acids: CASSLVPTGVNTEAFF. In nucleotides, the CDR3 is TGTGCCAGCAGCTTAGTCCCGACAGGGGTTAACACTGAAGCTTTCTTT.

This sequence joins TRBV18 and TRBJ1-1; D ambiguous. V shed 2 bases and J shed 0 bases, with 7 bases lying between them. Germline V gene lookup returns CDR1 KGHSH and CDR2 LQKENI. This CDR3 is built from 14 residues. The CDR3 loop reads CASSPDGVNTEAFF. The CDR3 bases are TGTGCCAGCTCACCAGACGGTGTGAACACTGAAGCTTTCTTT.

The rearrangement uses TRBV24-1 and TRBJ2-6; TRBD1 might be the D (6 bases). From germline, CDR1 is KGHDR and CDR2 SFDVKD. This CDR3 comprises 16 residues. V shed 9 bases and J shed 4 bases, with 18 bases lying between them. CDR3 protein: CATPGDRLGGANVLTF. For the CDR3, the DNA is TGTGCCACCCCCGGTGACAGGTTGGGGGGGGCCAACGTCCTGACTTTC.

The genes are TRBV6-5 and TRBJ2-7; TRBD1 aligns across 9 bases. The CDR3 has 14 residues. Germline lookup yields CDR1 MNHEY and CDR2 SVGAGI. Trimming cost V 4 bases and J 7 bases; bases outside gene matches: 8. CDR3 nucleotide sequence: TGTGCCAGCAGTTTCACCGGGACAGGGTCTGAGCAGTACTTC. Translated: CASSFTGTGSEQYF.

This sequence joins TRBV27 and TRBJ1-4; 9 bases are shared with TRBD1. From germline, CDR1 is MNHEY and CDR2 SMNVEV (reference sequence). There are 15 residues in the CDR3. J was trimmed by 8 bases and V by 6 bases; bases with no gene match: 10. DNA for the CDR3: TGTGCCAGCAGAGAAGAGACAGGGGGTAGGGAAAAACTGTTTTTT. Residues: CASREETGGREKLFF.

This clone was counted a single time. The rearrangement links TRBV10-1 to TRBJ2-5; D is unresolved. V was pared by 0 bases and J by 1 base, with 0 bases between. CDR3 length equals 12 residues. The germline V gene has CDR1 WNHNN and CDR2 SYGVQD (reference sequence). This CDR3 reads CASSESQETQYF. The DNA of the CDR3 is TGCGCCAGCAGTGAGTCCCAAGAGACCCAGTACTTC.

The rearrangement joins TRBV24-1 to TRBJ1-2; no firm D call. This CDR3 comprises 11 residues. CDR1 and CDR2 from the germline V gene are KGHDR and SFDVKD. V lost 3 bases, J lost 6 bases, and 4 bases lay in between. The CDR3 nucleotides are TGTGCCACCAGTGATCATAATGGCTACACCTTC. Its translation: CATSDHNGYTF.

This clone was recorded once. The chain couples TRBV10-3 to TRBJ2-7; 8 bases align to TRBD1. Germline CDR1 is ENHRY and CDR2 is SYGVKD. The CDR3 contains 15 residues. V lost 4 bases and J lost 0; bases outside the gene matches: 5. As DNA, the CDR3 is TGTGCCATCAGTGGGGGGACAGGCTCCTCCTACGAGCAGTACTTC. Residues: CAISGGTGSSYEQYF.

This rearrangement joins TRBV6-5 to TRBJ2-7; either TRBD1 or TRBD2 may fit D (5 bases each). V lost 11 bases and J 3 bases, leaving 14 bases between the germline ends. The germline V gene has CDR1 MNHEY and CDR2 SVGAGI. The CDR3 is 12 residues long. This CDR3 reads CAVRGGFYEQYF. CDR3 nucleotide sequence: TGTGCCGTGAGGGGCGGATTCTACGAGCAGTACTTC.